This TCR beta chain originates from a study of CD4 T cell repertoires in COVID-19. The study, taken as a whole, reports: Two or all three memory subsets shared several highly expanded SARS-CoV-2-reactive clonotypes.

Sequencing was done directly on freshly isolated, uncultured memory T cells. TCRdb keeps only in-frame clones here, not all; method: immunoSEQ multiplex PCR. The sample lists about 75,000 clones, approximately 83% occurring once. Points on this clone: Its target is not known.

Germline V gene data show CDR1 as GTSNPN and CDR2 as SVGIG (reference sequence). The germline V and J ends were trimmed by 1 base and 4 bases, with 5 bases remaining between them. This CDR3 has 11 amino acids. This rearrangement joins TRBV30 to TRBJ2-7; D is perhaps TRBD1 (5 bases). This clonotype was obtained from a human donor who had COVID-19. Specimen: CD4+ T cells from peripheral blood, collected after recovery from COVID-19. The DNA of the CDR3 is TGTGCCTGGAGTGACAGGTACGAGCAGTACTTC. Encoded protein: CAWSDRYEQYF. Variable domain in full (rest from reference TRBV30 and TRBJ2-7): SQTIHQWPATLVQPVGSPLSLECTVEGTSNPNLYWYRQAAGRGLQLLFYSVGIGQISSEVPQNLSASRPQDRQFILSSKKLLLSDSGFYLCAWSDRYEQYFGPGTRLTVT.